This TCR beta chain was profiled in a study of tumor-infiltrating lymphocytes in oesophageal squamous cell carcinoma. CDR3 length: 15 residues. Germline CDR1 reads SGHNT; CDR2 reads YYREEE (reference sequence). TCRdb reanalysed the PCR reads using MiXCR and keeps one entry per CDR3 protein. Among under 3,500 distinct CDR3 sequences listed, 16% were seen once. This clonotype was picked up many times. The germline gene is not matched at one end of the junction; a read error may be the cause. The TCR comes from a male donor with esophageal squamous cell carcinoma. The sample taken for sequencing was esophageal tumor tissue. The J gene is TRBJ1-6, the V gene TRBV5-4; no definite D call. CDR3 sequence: CASSLGRSYNSPLHF. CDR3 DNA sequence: TGTGCCAGCAGCTTGGGGCGCTCCTATAATTCACCCCTCCACTTC.